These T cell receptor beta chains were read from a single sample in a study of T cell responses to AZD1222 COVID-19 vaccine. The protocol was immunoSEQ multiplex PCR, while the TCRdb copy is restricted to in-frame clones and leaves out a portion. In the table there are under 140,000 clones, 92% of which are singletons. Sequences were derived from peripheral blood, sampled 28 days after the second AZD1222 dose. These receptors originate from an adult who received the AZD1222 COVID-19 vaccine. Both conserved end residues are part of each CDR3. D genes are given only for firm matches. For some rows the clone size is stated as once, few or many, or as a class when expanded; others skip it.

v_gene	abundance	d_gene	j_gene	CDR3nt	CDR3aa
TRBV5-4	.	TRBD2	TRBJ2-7	TGTGCCAGCAGCCTGGAAAATCTAGCGGGGGGCGAGCAGTACTTC	CASSLENLAGGEQYF
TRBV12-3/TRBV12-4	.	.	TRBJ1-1	TGTGCCAGCAGTTTCGGGGGTACTGAAGCTTTCTTT	CASSFGGTEAFF
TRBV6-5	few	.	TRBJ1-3	TGTGCCAGCGGGCAGGGTTTCAGCGGAAACACCATATATTTT	CASGQGFSGNTIYF
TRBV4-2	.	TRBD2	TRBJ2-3	TGTGCCAGCAGCCAAAAAGGGTCTAGCGGGGGCACAGATACGCAGTATTTT	CASSQKGSSGGTDTQYF
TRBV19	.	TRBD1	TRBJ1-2	TGTGCCACACAGGGGGAGGAGGATGGCTACACCTTC	CATQGEEDGYTF
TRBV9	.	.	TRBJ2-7	TGTGCCAGCAGCGTAGATTACGGGGGAACCTACGAGCAGTACTTC	CASSVDYGGTYEQYF
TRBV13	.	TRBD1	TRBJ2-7	TGTGCCAGCAGCTCCGGGACAGGGATCCCCTACGAGCAGTACTTC	CASSSGTGIPYEQYF
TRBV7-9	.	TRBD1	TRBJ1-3	TGTGCCAGCAGCTTAGGTGGGACAGCAGTTAACACCATATATTTT	CASSLGGTAVNTIYF
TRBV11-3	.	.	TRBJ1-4	TGTGCCAGCAGCTTAGGTGTCCAGGGTAATGAAAAACTGTTTTTT	CASSLGVQGNEKLFF
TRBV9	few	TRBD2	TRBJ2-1	TGTGCCAGCAGCGTAACCCTAGCGGGCCCTAAGAATGAGCAGTTCTTC	CASSVTLAGPKNEQFF
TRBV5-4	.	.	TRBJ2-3	TGTGCCAGCAGCTCAACCCGGGACCCCTCGCCAGATACGCAGTATTTT	CASSSTRDPSPDTQYF
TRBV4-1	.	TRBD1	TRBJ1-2	TGCGCCAGCAGCCAACGATTAGGGACAGGGGAGGGCTACACCTTC	CASSQRLGTGEGYTF
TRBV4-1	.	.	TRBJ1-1	TGCGCCAGCAGAAGGGTGGGCGGCACTGAAGCTTTCTTT	CASRRVGGTEAFF
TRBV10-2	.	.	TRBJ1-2	TGCGCCAGCAGTGAGGAAACTCATGGCTACACCTTC	CASSEETHGYTF
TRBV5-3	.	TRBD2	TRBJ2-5	TGTGCCAGAAGCTTGGCGCGGGGGGGCAGGGAGACCCAGTACTTC	CARSLARGGRETQYF
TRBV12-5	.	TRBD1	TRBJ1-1	TGTGCTAGTGGATATACAGGGGGCACTGAAGCTTTCTTT	CASGYTGGTEAFF
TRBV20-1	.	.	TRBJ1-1	TGCAGTGCTAGACCGGCTGGATCTTCTTTCTTT	CSARPAGSSFF
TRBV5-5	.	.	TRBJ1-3	TGTGCCAGCAGCTTAAGGAGCTCTGGAAACACCATATATTTT	CASSLRSSGNTIYF
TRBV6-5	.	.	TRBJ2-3	TGTGCCAGCAGACGCCGGCCGCCGACAGATACGCAGTATTTT	CASRRRPPTDTQYF
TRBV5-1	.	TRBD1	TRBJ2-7	TGCGCCAGCAGGGATCGGACAGGGGGATACGAGCAGTACTTC	CASRDRTGGYEQYF
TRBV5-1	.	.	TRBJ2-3	TGCGCCAGCAGCTTGAACGGGGCGCAGTATTTT	CASSLNGAQYF
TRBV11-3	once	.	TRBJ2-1	TGTGCCAGCAGCCCCCGGGACGAGGACTATGAGCAGTTCTTC	CASSPRDEDYEQFF
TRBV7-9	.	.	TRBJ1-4	TGTGCCAGCAGCTTCGAAGGTTTCACCGATGAAAAACTGTTTTTT	CASSFEGFTDEKLFF
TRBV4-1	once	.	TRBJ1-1	TGCGCCAGCAGCCAGCAGGGGTTGAACACTGAAGCTTTCTTT	CASSQQGLNTEAFF
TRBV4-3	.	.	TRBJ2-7	TGCGCCAGCAGCCAAGAAAGGGTTGGGGAGCAGTACTTC	CASSQERVGEQYF
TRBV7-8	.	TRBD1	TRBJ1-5	TGTGCCAGCAGCTTACGCCAGGGGGATAGCAATCAGCCCCAGCATTTT	CASSLRQGDSNQPQHF
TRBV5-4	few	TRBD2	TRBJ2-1	TGTGCCAGCAGCACCCAAGCGGGGGCATACAATGAGCAGTTCTTC	CASSTQAGAYNEQFF
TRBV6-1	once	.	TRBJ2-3	TGTGCCAGCAGTGATTACAGAGACGCAGATACGCAGTATTTT	CASSDYRDADTQYF
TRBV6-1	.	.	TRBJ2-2	TGTGCCAGCAGTGAGCCGGGACAAGACACCGGGGAGCTGTTTTTT	CASSEPGQDTGELFF
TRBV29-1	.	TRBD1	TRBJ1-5	TGCAGCGTAGGGACAGGGGTTAGCAATCAGCCCCAGCATTTT	CSVGTGVSNQPQHF
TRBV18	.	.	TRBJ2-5	TGTGCCAGCTCAATTTCGGTAGAGGAGACCCAGTACTTC	CASSISVEETQYF
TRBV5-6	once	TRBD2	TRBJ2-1	TGTGCCAGCACGCTGGGGGGGAGCTCCTACAATGAGCAGTTCTTC	CASTLGGSSYNEQFF
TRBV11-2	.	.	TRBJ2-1	TGTGCCAGCAGCTTAGGTAATGAGCAGTTCTTC	CASSLGNEQFF
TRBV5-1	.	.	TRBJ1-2	TGCGCCAGCAGCCCTCCCCGGGGGAACTATGGCTACACCTTC	CASSPPRGNYGYTF
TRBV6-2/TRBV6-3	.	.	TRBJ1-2	TGTGCCAGCAGTTCCAACGTTCGGCGTGGGCGCGGCTATGGCTACACCTTC	CASSSNVRRGRGYGYTF
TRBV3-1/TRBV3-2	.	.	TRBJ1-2	TGTGCCAGCAGCCAAGTTAGGAAAGGGGCGGCTGGGGGCTACACCTTC	CASSQVRKGAAGGYTF